A selection of T cell receptor beta chains follows, all from one sample in a study of shared clonotypes between healthy human individuals. Repertoires were generated with immunoSEQ multiplex PCR, while TCRdb's copy carries only in-frame clones and drops some. The table includes about 490,000 clones, 70% to 85% detected once. Sequencing was performed on PBMCs. Every receptor here comes from a woman in her thirties or forties in good health. Some clones in this sample may be carry-over from other donors' samples. Both conserved end residues are part of each CDR3. D genes are given only for firm matches.

TRBV28	TRBJ1-5	TRBD1	CASSSPGTGFGQPQHF
TRBV19	TRBJ2-7	TRBD1	CASSPQGRDRGSYEQYF
TRBV7-9	TRBJ1-2	TRBD1	CASSLEGQGIYGYTF
TRBV11-2	TRBJ2-3	.	CASSSGTDTQYF
TRBV10-3	TRBJ2-7	.	CAISGGRERYEQYF
TRBV15	TRBJ1-2	.	CATSRDRDFNYGYTF
TRBV6-1	TRBJ1-5	TRBD1	CASSGTGFGNQPQHF
TRBV19	TRBJ1-3	.	CASSQGPSSGNTIYF
TRBV27	TRBJ2-5	TRBD2	CASSQYPGLVGETQYF
TRBV5-1	TRBJ1-3	.	CASSFGEQGNTIYF
TRBV6-5	TRBJ1-3	.	CASSYGVPGNTIYF
TRBV18	TRBJ2-7	.	CASSPIYPEQYF
TRBV25-1	TRBJ2-7	.	CASSEGAGQGGWSYEQYF
TRBV19	TRBJ2-3	.	CASSQSWTDTQYF